Below are 5 T cell receptor beta chains sequenced from a single sample in a study of blood T cell repertoires in COVID-19. Assay: immunoSEQ multiplex PCR; the TCRdb copy retains only in-frame clones and omits some. The sample includes around 150,000 clones, around 80% of them seen just once. Sequencing was done on a sample of PBMCs or T cells enriched from blood (not recorded which). The receptors here all came from a woman aged 55-70 years who had recovered from COVID-19.

This clone was seen more than once but under ten times. This chain joins TRBV5-6 and TRBJ1-2; TRBD1 matches at 7 bases. The CDR3 extends over 13 amino acids. Germline V gene sequence: CDR1 SGHDT, CDR2 YYEEEE. J was trimmed by 3 bases and V by 4 bases; bases with no gene match: 3. CDR3 sequence (DNA): TGTGCCAGCAGCGGGACAGTGGACTATGGCTACACCTTC. Its protein product is CASSGTVDYGYTF. The complete variable domain, with remaining parts taken from reference TRBV5-6 and TRBJ1-2, reads DAGVTQSPTHLIKTRGQQVTLRCSPKSGHDTVSWYQQALGQGPQFIFQYYEEEERQRGNFPDRFSGHQFPNYSSELNVNALLLGDSALYLCASSGTVDYGYTFGSGTRLTVV.

This clone is medium-sized (0.01 to 0.1%) in the sample. The CDR3 region is CASSARGGPDEQFF. The CDR3 DNA follows: TGTGCCAGCAGCGCACGGGGTGGCCCCGATGAGCAGTTCTTC. The V and J genes are TRBV9 and TRBJ2-1; TRBD2 is a possible D gene (5 bases). This CDR3 has 14 amino acids. CDR1 SGDLS and CDR2 YYNGEE come from the germline V gene. Trimming cost V 3 bases and J 8 bases, with 15 bases left between them. The entire variable domain, with the rest obtained from reference TRBV9 and TRBJ2-1, is as follows: DSGVTQTPKHLITATGQRVTLRCSPRSGDLSVYWYQQSLDQGLQFLIQYYNGEERAKGNILERFSAQQFPDLHSELNLSSLELGDSALYFCASSARGGPDEQFFGPGTRLTVL.

This clone was seen once. The rearrangement uses TRBV11-3 and TRBJ2-7; TRBD2 might be the D (6 bases). Germline CDR1 and CDR2: SGHNT and YENEEA. Deletions cut 1 base from V and 1 base from J, with 20 bases between. The CDR3 has 18 amino acids. DNA for the CDR3: TGTGCCAGCAGCTTAGGCGCCGGACTACCGACTTTTTCCTACGAGCAGTACTTC. This gives the protein CASSLGAGLPTFSYEQYF.

The chain joins TRBV18 to TRBJ1-4; D is uncertain. The germline gives CDR1 KGHSH, CDR2 LQKENI. Trimming stripped 6 bases from V and 3 bases from J, with 14 bases between. CDR3 length: 15 amino acids. The CDR3 sequence is CASSLQTSANEKLFF. CDR3 coding DNA: TGTGCCAGCTCCCTACAGACATCAGCTAATGAAAAACTGTTTTTT.

V and J are TRBV5-8 and TRBJ1-1; D not certain. V was cut by 0 bases and J by 8 bases, with 11 bases left in between. The germline gives CDR1 SGHTS, CDR2 YDEGEE. This CDR3 contains 13 residues. CDR3 sequence: CASSLVGNKEAFF. The CDR3, as DNA: TGTGCCAGCAGCTTGGTCGGTAATAAAGAAGCTTTCTTT.